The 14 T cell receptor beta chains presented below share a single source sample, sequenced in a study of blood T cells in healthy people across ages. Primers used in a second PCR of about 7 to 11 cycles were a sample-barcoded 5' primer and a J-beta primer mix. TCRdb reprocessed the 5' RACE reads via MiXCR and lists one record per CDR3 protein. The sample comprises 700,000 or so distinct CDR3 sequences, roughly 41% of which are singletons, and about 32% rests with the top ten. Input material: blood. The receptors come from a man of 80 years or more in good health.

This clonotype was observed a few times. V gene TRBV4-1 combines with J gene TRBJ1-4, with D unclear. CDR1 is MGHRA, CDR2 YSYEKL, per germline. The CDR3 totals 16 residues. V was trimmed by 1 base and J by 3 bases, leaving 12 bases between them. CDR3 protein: CASSQARGRANEKLFF. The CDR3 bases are TGCGCCAGCAGCCAAGCGCGGGGTCGCGCTAATGAAAAACTGTTTTTT.

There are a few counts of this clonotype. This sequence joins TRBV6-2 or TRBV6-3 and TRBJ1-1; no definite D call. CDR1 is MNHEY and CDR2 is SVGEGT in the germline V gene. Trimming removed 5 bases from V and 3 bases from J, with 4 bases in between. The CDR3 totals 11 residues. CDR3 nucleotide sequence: TGTGCCAGCAGTCGGGACACTGAAGCTTTCTTT. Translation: CASSRDTEAFF.

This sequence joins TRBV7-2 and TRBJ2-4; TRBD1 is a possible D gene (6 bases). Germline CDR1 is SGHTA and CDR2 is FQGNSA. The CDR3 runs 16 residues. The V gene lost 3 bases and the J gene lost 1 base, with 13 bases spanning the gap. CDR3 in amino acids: CASSLLDQGAKNIQYF. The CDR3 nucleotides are TGTGCCAGCAGCTTGCTGGACCAGGGGGCCAAAAACATTCAGTACTTC.

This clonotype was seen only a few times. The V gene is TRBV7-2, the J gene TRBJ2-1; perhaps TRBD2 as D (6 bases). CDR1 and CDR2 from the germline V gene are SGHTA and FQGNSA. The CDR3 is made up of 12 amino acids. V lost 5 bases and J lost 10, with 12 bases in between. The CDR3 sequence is CASSLASEEQFF. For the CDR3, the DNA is TGTGCCAGCAGCCTGGCTAGCGAAGAGCAGTTCTTC. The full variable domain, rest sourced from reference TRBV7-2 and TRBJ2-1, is GAGVSQSPSNKVTEKGKDVELRCDPISGHTALYWYRQSLGQGLEFLIYFQGNSAPDKSGLPSDRFSAERTGGSVSTLTIQRTQQEDSAVYLCASSLASEEQFFGPGTRLTVL.

The CDR3 nucleotides read TGTGCCAGCTCACCACCCGACAGGGTGGCAGCTTTCTTT. Protein sequence: CASSPPDRVAAFF. The rearrangement links TRBV18 to TRBJ1-1; 7 positions agree with TRBD1. The CDR3 runs 13 residues. Germline V gene data show CDR1 as KGHSH and CDR2 as LQKENI. V shed 0 bases, J shed 10 bases, and the junction held 5 bases outside the gene matches.

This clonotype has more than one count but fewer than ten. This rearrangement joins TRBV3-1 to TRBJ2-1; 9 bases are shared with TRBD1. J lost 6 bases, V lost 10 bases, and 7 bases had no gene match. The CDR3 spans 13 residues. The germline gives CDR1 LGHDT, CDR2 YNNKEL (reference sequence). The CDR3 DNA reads TGTGCCACCTCGGACAGGGGAGGCAATGAGCAGTTCTTC. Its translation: CATSDRGGNEQFF.

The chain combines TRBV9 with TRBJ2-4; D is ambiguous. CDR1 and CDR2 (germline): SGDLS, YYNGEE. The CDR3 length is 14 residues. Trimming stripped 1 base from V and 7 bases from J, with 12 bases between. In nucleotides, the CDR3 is TGTGCCAGCAGCGTAAACACCTTAGGGAACATTCAGTACTTC. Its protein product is CASSVNTLGNIQYF.

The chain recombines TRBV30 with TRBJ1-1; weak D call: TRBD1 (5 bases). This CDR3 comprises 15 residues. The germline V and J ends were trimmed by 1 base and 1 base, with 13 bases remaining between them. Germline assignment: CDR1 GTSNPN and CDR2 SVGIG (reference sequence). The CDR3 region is CAWSGQLLSNTEAFF. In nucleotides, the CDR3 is TGTGCCTGGAGTGGACAGCTATTATCGAACACTGAAGCTTTCTTT.

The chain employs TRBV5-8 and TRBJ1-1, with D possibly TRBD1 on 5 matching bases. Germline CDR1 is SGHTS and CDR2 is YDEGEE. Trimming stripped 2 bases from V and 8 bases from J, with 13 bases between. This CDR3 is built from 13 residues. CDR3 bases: TGTGCCAGCAGCTTTATACGGGGCGGGGAAGCTTTCTTT. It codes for CASSFIRGGEAFF.

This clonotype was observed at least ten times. CDR3 sequence: CASSGGTGTSTDTQYF. CDR3 sequence (DNA): TGTGCCAGCAGCGGGGGGACAGGGACCTCTACAGATACGCAGTATTTT. The chain is built from TRBV7-9 and TRBJ2-3, with 9 bases matching TRBD1. The germline V gene has CDR1 SEHNR and CDR2 FQNEAQ (reference sequence). J lost 3 bases, V lost 5 bases, and 9 bases had no gene match. The CDR3 totals 16 residues.

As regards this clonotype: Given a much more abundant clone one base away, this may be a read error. The CDR3: CSTGGKGNQPRHF. The CDR3 nucleotides read TGCAGTACAGGGGGTAAAGGCAATCAGCCCCGGCATTTT. The chain links TRBV20-1 to TRBJ1-5, with 8 bases identical to TRBD1. Per germline, CDR1 DFQATT and CDR2 SNEGSKA (reference sequence). The CDR3 has 13 residues.

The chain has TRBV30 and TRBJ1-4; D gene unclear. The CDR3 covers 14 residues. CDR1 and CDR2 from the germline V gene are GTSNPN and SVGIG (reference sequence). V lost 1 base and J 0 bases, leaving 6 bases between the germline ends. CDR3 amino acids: CAWSAAATNEKLFF. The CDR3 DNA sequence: TGTGCCTGGAGTGCGGCCGCAACTAATGAAAAACTGTTTTTT.

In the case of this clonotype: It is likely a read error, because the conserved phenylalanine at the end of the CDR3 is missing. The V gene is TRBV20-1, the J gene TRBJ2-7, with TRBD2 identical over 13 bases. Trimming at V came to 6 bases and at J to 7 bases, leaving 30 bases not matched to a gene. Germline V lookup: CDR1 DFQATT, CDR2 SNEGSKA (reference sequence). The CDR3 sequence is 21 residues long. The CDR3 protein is CSAPNHRRTSGRKGGNYEQYL. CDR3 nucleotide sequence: TGCAGTGCACCTAACCACCGCCGGACTAGCGGGAGAAAGGGGGGGAACTATGAGCAGTACTTA.

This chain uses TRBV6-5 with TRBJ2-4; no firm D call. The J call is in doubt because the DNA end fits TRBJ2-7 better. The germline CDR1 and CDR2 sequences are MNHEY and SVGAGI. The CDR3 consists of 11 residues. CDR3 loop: CASTYNYEQYF. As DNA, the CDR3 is TGTGCCAGCACCTATAACTACGAGCAGTACTTC.